The source of this TCR beta chain is a study of blood T cell repertoires in COVID-19. Profiled with immunoSEQ multiplex PCR; TCRdb holds only in-frame clones, not every one. The table has around 130,000 clones, around 85% seen once. The CDR3 spans 11 residues. The TCR originated in a woman aged 80 or older with acute or convalescent COVID-19. V gene TRBV23-1 combines with J gene TRBJ2-7; D gene ambiguous. TRBV23-1 is sorted into the ORF group, with uncertain function. The sample consisted of peripheral blood. The CDR3 here is CGALLGYEQYF. CDR3 nucleotides: TGCGGCGCGCTCCTCGGGTACGAGCAGTACTTC.